The clone carrying this T cell receptor (beta chain) has at least ten counts. The antigen is not known. Sequencing ends 3 residues short of the CDR3 end; the germline J gene provides the rest. The length of the CDR3 is 13 residues. Germline V CDR1 and CDR2: SGHRS, YFSETQ. Trimming cost V 0 bases and J 4 bases, with 6 bases left between them. This sample was included in a study of T cell clonality in common variable immunodeficiency. Method: immunoSEQ multiplex PCR; TCRdb's copy keeps in-frame clones and lacks some. The sample is made up of approximately 50,000 clones, none counted only once. Study conclusions and caveats: Links between repertoire features and CVID complications were heterogeneity-limited.

Material: peripheral blood mononuclear cells. This TCR derives from a person aged 18 to 69 in good health. This chain links TRBV5-1 with TRBJ2-3, with unresolved D. The CDR3 bases that were read are TGCGCCAGCAGCTTGGCCACGGCAGATACG. Residues: CASSLATADT. The whole CDR3 protein reads CASSLATADTQYF.